This entry features one T cell receptor (beta chain) sequence. This clone's antigen is unknown. Qualities for individual bases were not recorded, and no much larger clone is one base off. The immunoSEQ Assay, a bias-controlled multiplex PCR, was used to amplify TCRbeta CDR3 regions from genomic DNA. As for how the authors treated the data: Nucleated cell counts per sample were estimated from amplification of reference gene primers within the assay. To quantify the absolute abundance of each unique TCRbeta CDR3 rearrangement, sequence reads were collapsed and filtered. For each sample, productive Simpson clonality was calculated as the square root of Simpson's diversity index over productive rearrangements. TCRdb's version of the immuneACCESS table is confined to in-frame rearrangements and falls short of the full clone set. An unresolved V gene accounts for under half of the shortfall where checked; the remainder is of unknown origin. Clonal size and the V and J genes are those of that table, whereas D and trimming came from the DNA. The sample table shows 65,000 to 95,000 clones, and about 90% are seen once. The top ten constitute 4% to 5.5% of the sample.

There are 18 amino acids in the CDR3, from cysteine to phenylalanine inclusive. Of all the DNA, just the CDR3 is kept, 54 bases in frame from base 1. Trimming costs V 0 bases and J 0 bases, and their ends lie 17 bases apart. CDR1 LGHNA and CDR2 YSLEER were looked up in the germline V gene. Each collaborating institution followed its own protocols to collect whole blood in K2EDTA tubes. For TCRbeta analysis, collaborator samples were shipped as frozen whole blood, as isolated PBMCs, or as DNA extracted from either sample type. This sample stems from a study of blood T cell repertoires in COVID-19 (dated by TCRdb to 2020 to 2022). The study in broad terms: Collaborator samples came from the United States, Italy and Spain and covered acute and convalescent phases of COVID-19. Where HLA class I and class II types were available, the types were taken from metadata supplied by the sample provider, not from assay-based typing. The material from the prospective study consisted of cDNA or gDNA derived from T cells, B-cell-depleted T cells, or PBMCs. The repertoires were released in a freely available public database intended as a resource for research on the immune response to SARS-CoV-2. The samples were drawn from the first 160 participants of the ongoing ImmuneRACE study and from about 1,200 subjects provided by 6 global collaborators. A de-identified subject ID, COVID-19 status, age in years and sex were almost always included in the sample metadata. Subjects who had been exposed to COVID-19, were actively infected with it, or had recovered from it provided the deeply sampled blood TCRbeta repertoires that made up the dataset.

On the study overall, not on this receptor specifically: Clinical and demographic metadata were provided uncurated, with the amount varying by source and participant.

Sequencing used peripheral blood. Recombination joined TRBV4-3 with TRBJ1-2, and TRBD1 may be the D gene, going by 5 matching bases. This receptor was taken from a man over 45 with active COVID-19. Here is the DNA: TGCGCCAGCAGCCAAGACACCCCTCGGGGGGGAGCTAACTATGGCTACACCTTC. It is translated as CASSQDTPRGGANYGYTF.